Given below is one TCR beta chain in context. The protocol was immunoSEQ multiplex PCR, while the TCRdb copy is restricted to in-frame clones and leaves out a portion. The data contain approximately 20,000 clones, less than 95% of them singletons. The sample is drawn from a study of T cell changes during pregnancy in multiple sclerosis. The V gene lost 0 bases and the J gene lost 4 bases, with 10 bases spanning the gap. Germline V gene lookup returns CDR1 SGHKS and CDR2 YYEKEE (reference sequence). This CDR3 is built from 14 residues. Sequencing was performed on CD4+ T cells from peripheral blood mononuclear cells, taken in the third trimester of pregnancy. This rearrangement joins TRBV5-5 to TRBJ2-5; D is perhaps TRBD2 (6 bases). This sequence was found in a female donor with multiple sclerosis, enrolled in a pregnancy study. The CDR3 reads CASSLAGVGETQYF. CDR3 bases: TGTGCCAGCAGCTTGGCGGGGGTAGGAGAGACCCAGTACTTC.